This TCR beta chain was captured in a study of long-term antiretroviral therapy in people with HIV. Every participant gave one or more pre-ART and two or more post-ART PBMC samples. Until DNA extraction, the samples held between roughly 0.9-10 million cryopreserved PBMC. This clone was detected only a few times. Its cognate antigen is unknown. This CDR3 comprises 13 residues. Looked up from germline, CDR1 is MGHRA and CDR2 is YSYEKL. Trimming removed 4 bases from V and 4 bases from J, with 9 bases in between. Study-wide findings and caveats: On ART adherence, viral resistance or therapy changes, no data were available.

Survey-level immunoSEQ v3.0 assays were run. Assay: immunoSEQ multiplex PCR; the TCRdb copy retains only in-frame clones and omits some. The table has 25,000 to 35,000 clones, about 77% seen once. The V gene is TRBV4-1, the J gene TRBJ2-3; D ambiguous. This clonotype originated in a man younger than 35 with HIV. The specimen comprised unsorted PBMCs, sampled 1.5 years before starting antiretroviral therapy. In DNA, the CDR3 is TGCGCCAGCAGCCGAGATGCGGCAGATACGCAGTATTTT. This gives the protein CASSRDAADTQYF.